This TCR beta chain appears in the sequencing data of a study of spatial heterogeneity in lung cancer (dated by TCRdb to the late 2010s). Background for the entire study: Samples were obtained from over 70 patients with early-stage, untreated non-small cell lung cancer from the lung TRACERx cohort. Follow-up PBMC samples were sequenced whenever available, with a median time to follow-up of around two years after resection. Beta-chain transcripts were consistently detected in greater numbers than alpha-chain transcripts, which likely reflects a higher abundance of beta-chain transcripts. In the raw uncorrected reads, each unique combination of TCR and UMI appeared more than ten times on average. The study quantitatively compared TCR alpha and beta repertoires across multiple tumor regions, matched nontumor lung and blood in non-small cell lung cancer. TCR repertoire features were related to nonsynonymous mutation counts determined by whole-exome sequencing of tumor tissue. Both alpha and beta chains were TCR-sequenced in approximately 220 tumor regions, 64 matched nontumor lung samples and around 54 PBMC samples obtained at surgery.

Broad study findings and their caveats: Ubiquitous expanded tumor TCRs were found in blood more often at tumor resection than at routine follow-up. Only approximately 13 patients were included in comparisons of baseline and follow-up blood repertoires. Confirming at a functional level the hypothesis that regional TCRs recognize regional mutations was considered to require additional single-cell paired TCR alpha and beta sequencing.

The time point label corresponds to: blood at routine non-recurrence follow-up after resection. Without any cell sorting, TCR sequencing was performed on whole RNA extracted either from tumor and nontumor lung tissue or from cryopreserved PBMC samples. Only patients with enough RNA available from two or more tumor regions were chosen for TCR sequencing. The library was prepared using 5' RACE. Sequenced using a NextSeq 500. The TCR library protocol attached a unique molecular identifier to each TCR cDNA molecule to allow correction of PCR and sequencing errors. As for the original processing: Decombinator tools were used for TCR identification, UMI-based error correction and CDR3 extraction. Expanded TCRs were defined as those above a frequency of 2 per 1,000, corresponding to the top 1% of the tumor frequency distribution. Renyi diversity was computed with the R vegan package after each repertoire had been subsampled 100 times to 5,000 TCRs. CDR3 similarity networks were built from amino acid triplet string-kernel similarity, with CDR3s being connected when pairwise similarity was above 0.82. In TCRdb, the public reads were trimmed at Q25 with fastp and aligned with MiXCR, with productive beta chains retained. Every distinct CDR3 protein forms one entry, paired with its most common genes and DNA. TCRdb, not the authors, supplied the V and J calls. Here the sample has approximately 39,000 distinct CDR3 sequences; just over 7.5% occur a single time. The ten largest clones take up over 8% of the sample.

Here V drops 7 bases and J drops 5 bases, and the junction holds 10 bases not matched to any gene. Taken from cysteine to phenylalanine, the CDR3 has 15 residues. Solely the CDR3 DNA is kept, with 45 bases framed from the first base. Reading the germline V gene gives CDR1 SNHLY and CDR2 FYNNEI. This clonotype was counted at least ten times. Its cognate antigen has yet to be identified. The input lacks base qualities; no much larger clone sits a single base away. The sample was PBMCs, taken at follow-up. This clonotype was obtained from a male donor with early-stage non-small cell lung cancer. This receptor chain uses TRBV2 and TRBJ2-4, with 8 junctional bases fitting TRBD2. The CDR3 in this case is CASTGRGPAENIQYF. The nucleotide sequence is given as TGTGCCAGCACCGGGAGGGGACCAGCGGAAAACATTCAGTACTTC.